The 25 T cell receptor beta chains below were found in one sample sequenced in a study of T cells in women clearing cervical HPV infection. Method: immunoSEQ multiplex PCR; TCRdb's copy keeps in-frame clones and lacks some. The sample totals 20,000 to 30,000 clones. Sequencing input: blood buffy coat. These receptors were obtained from a woman aged 18 to 69 with a cervical HPV16 infection that either progressed to CIN3+ or cleared (not recorded which).

A note on this clone: Coverage ceases 3 residues before the CDR3 finishes, and the germline J gene fills in the end. The chain joins TRBV7-2 to TRBJ2-3; D may be TRBD1 (5 bases). CDR1 and CDR2 from the germline V gene are SGHTA and FQGNSA. There are 13 residues in the CDR3. The CDR3 bases that were read are TGTGCCAGCAGCTTAGCGGACAATCAGCCG. Translated: CASSLADNQP. The whole CDR3 sequence reads CASSLADNQPQYF.

Regarding this clone: The read terminates 3 residues ahead of where the CDR3 ends, so the germline J gene completes it. The rearrangement links TRBV6-2 or TRBV6-3 to TRBJ2-2; no clear D. The CDR3 is made up of 14 amino acids. Germline-derived CDR1 and CDR2 are MNHEY and SVGEGT. CDR3 loop: CASRDTDRANVLFF. The sequenced part of the CDR3 DNA is TGTGCCAGCAGAGACACCGATAGGGCCAACGTG.

Turning to this clone: The CDR3 is cut off 3 residues early in the read; its end comes from the germline J gene. The V and J genes are TRBV30 and TRBJ1-4; 9 bases agree with TRBD1. This CDR3 comprises 14 residues. The germline V gene has CDR1 GTSNPN and CDR2 SVGIG (reference sequence). Trimming at V came to 8 bases and at J to 8 bases, leaving 12 bases not matched to a gene. CDR3 residues: CARSQGALGEKLFF. The part of the CDR3 DNA that was read is TGTGCCAGATCACAGGGGGCGTTAGGGGAAAAA.

Note on this clone: The DNA ends 3 residues before the CDR3 does, and the rest of the CDR3 is filled in from the germline J gene. The chain employs TRBV20-1 and TRBJ1-2, with D maybe TRBD1 (6 bases). Germline CDR1 reads DFQATT; CDR2 reads SNEGSKA (reference sequence). Trimming took off 1 base at V and 4 bases at J, with 10 bases between the two ends. The CDR3 covers 13 residues. This CDR3 is CSARGTAFYGYTF. The DNA read from the CDR3 is TGCAGTGCTAGAGGGACAGCCTTCTATGGC.

Turning to this clone: The read ends 3 residues early relative to the CDR3; the germline J gene fills the gap. The chain carries TRBV27 and TRBJ2-7; 7 positions match TRBD2. This CDR3 is 15 amino acids long. Germline loops: CDR1 MNHEY, CDR2 SMNVEV (reference sequence). V shed 2 bases and J 1 base; nucleotides not matched to a gene: 5. CDR3: CASSLRGRGSYEQYF. The sequenced CDR3 bases are TGTGCCAGCAGTTTAAGAGGGCGGGGGTCCTACGAG.

As for this clone: The read gets to within 3 residues of the CDR3 end, and the germline J gene fills in the rest. The chain recombines TRBV13 with TRBJ1-6; maybe TRBD1 (5 bases). Trimming removed 1 base at V and 12 bases at J, with 13 bases between. The CDR3 covers 14 residues. Germline V gives CDR1 PRHDT, CDR2 FYEKMQ (reference sequence). The sequenced part of the CDR3 DNA is TGTGCCAGCAGCTTAGTACAGGATGGAGAACCC. Amino acids: CASSLVQDGEP. The whole CDR3 is CASSLVQDGEPLHF.

A note on this clone: The junction departs from germline at one end; a sequencing error may be responsible. The read ends 3 residues shy of where the CDR3 ends; the end is completed using the germline J gene. The J gene is TRBJ2-3, the V gene TRBV13; D may be TRBD1 (6 bases). Germline V gives CDR1 PRHDT, CDR2 FYEKMQ (reference sequence). The CDR3 is 15 residues long. The CDR3 loop reads CASSLGQTSTDTQYF. The covered CDR3 bases are TGTGCCAGCAGCCTAGGACAGACCAGCACAGATACG.

As for this clone: The sequence runs out 3 residues before the end of the CDR3; the remainder is reconstructed from the germline J gene. J is TRBJ2-4 and V is TRBV19; possibly TRBD1 for D (6 bases). Germline assignment: CDR1 LNHDA and CDR2 SQIVND (reference sequence). CDR3 length: 15 residues. The CDR3 is CASSIDPDSLYGQYF. The CDR3 bases that were read are TGTGCCAGTAGTATAGATCCGGACAGCTTATATGGT.

Points on this clone: The sequence runs out 3 residues before the end of the CDR3; the remainder is reconstructed from the germline J gene. The V and J genes are TRBV10-3 and TRBJ1-5; D is perhaps TRBD1 (6 bases). This CDR3 contains 15 residues. CDR1 is ENHRY, CDR2 SYGVKD, per germline. The ends were cut back, 4 bases at V and 6 bases at J, with 16 bases in the middle. CDR3 loop: CAISAQGSQSQPQHF. The covered CDR3 bases are TGTGCCATCAGTGCACAGGGTTCCCAGAGTCAGCCC.

Remarks on this clone: With the read ending 3 residues before the CDR3 end, the germline J gene is used to fill in that end. The chain has TRBV14 and TRBJ2-3, with D perhaps given as TRBD1 or TRBD2 (5 bases each). Germline V gene lookup returns CDR1 SGHDN and CDR2 FVKESK. The CDR3 consists of 11 residues. Here the CDR3 reads CASSLGETQYF. The part of the CDR3 DNA that was read is TGTGCCAGCAGCCTAGGGGAGACG.

Remarks on this clone: The observed sequence ends 3 residues before the CDR3 terminus, with the missing tail filled in from the germline J gene. The chain employs TRBV2 and TRBJ1-1; unclear D gene. Germline CDR1 is SNHLY and CDR2 is FYNNEI. The V gene lost 10 bases and the J gene lost 1 base, with 10 bases spanning the gap. The CDR3 runs to 12 residues. CDR3 region: CATLSRNTEAFF. The covered CDR3 bases are TGTGCCACACTCTCCCGGAACACTGAA.

With regard to this clone: The CDR3 end lies 3 residues beyond the end of the read and is filled in from the germline J gene. This chain uses TRBV2 with TRBJ2-1, with D unresolved. CDR1 is SNHLY, CDR2 FYNNEI, per germline. The ends were cut back, 5 bases at V and 5 bases at J, with 7 bases in the middle. The CDR3 consists of 12 residues. CDR3 sequence: CASSLSDNEQFF. CDR3 DNA (partial): TGTGCCAGCAGTCTCTCAGACAATGAG.

With regard to this clone: The missing CDR3 end, 3 residues past where the read stops, is filled in from the germline J gene. J is TRBJ2-7 and V is TRBV9; TRBD1 matches at 8 bases. Germline V CDR1 and CDR2: SGDLS, YYNGEE. There are 15 residues in the CDR3. With V trimmed by 0 bases and J by 3 bases, 5 bases remained unmatched. CDR3 sequence reads: CASSVGDRIIYEQYF. The CDR3 bases that were read are TGTGCCAGCAGCGTAGGGGACAGGATAATCTACGAG.

CDR3 sequence: CASSLTATDTQYF. The CDR3 bases that were read are TGTGCCAGCAGCTTGACAGCCACAGATACG. The gene calls are TRBV7-2 and TRBJ2-3, with a tentative D call TRBD1 (5 bases). The read terminates 3 residues before the CDR3 end, so the remaining end is supplied by the germline J gene. The V and J ends lost 3 bases and 2 bases respectively, with 6 bases between them. The CDR3 totals 13 residues. Looked up from germline, CDR1 is SGHTA and CDR2 is FQGNSA. Full variable domain (remainder filled in from reference TRBV7-2 and TRBJ2-3): GAGVSQSPSNKVTEKGKDVELRCDPISGHTALYWYRQSLGQGLEFLIYFQGNSAPDKSGLPSDRFSAERTGGSVSTLTIQRTQQEDSAVYLCASSLTATDTQYFGPGTRLTVL.

The CDR3 is CASSPSPRVEQTQYF. The CDR3 DNA, read in part, is TGTGCCAGCAGTCCATCCCCCAGGGTGGAACAGACC. The gene calls are TRBV6-2 or TRBV6-3 and TRBJ2-5; a weak D match, TRBD1 (5 bases). The read halts 3 residues ahead of the CDR3 end, with the missing end drawn from the germline J gene. The CDR3 extends over 15 amino acids. Germline CDR1 and CDR2: MNHEY and SVGEGT. Trimming stripped 5 bases from V and 6 bases from J, with 19 bases between.

The DNA read from the CDR3 is TGTGCCAGCAGCTTTTGGCCGTCCTCTGGAAACACC. It specifies CASSFWPSSGNT. The whole CDR3 sequence is CASSFWPSSGNTIYF. The chain carries TRBV7-2 and TRBJ1-3; D gene unclear. The CDR3 goes on 3 residues after the read ends, and that part is filled in from the germline J gene. V was cut by 3 bases and J by 0 bases, with 9 bases left in between. The germline CDR1 and CDR2 sequences are SGHTA and FQGNSA. This CDR3 region has 15 residues.

Remarks on this clone: The CDR3 end is not reached by the read, which stops 3 residues before it; the germline J gene fills it in. The chain carries TRBV18 and TRBJ2-7, with 10 nucleotides matching TRBD1. The CDR3 loop spans 15 amino acids. The trim removed 6 bases at V and 3 bases at J, leaving 8 bases unmatched. CDR1 and CDR2 (germline): KGHSH, LQKENI. The DNA read from the CDR3 is TGTGCCAGCTCGCAACCGGGACAGGGGCACTACGAG. It translates to CASSQPGQGHYE. From start to end, the CDR3 is CASSQPGQGHYEQYF.

The CDR3 bases that were read are TGTGCCAGCAGTGAATGGGTGGACAGGAGGGATCAGCCC. Its translation: CASSEWVDRRDQP. The full CDR3 is CASSEWVDRRDQPQHF. The chain joins TRBV2 to TRBJ1-5; 7 bases match TRBD1. The read ends 3 residues before the CDR3 terminus; that terminus is restored from the germline J gene. Germline V lookup: CDR1 SNHLY, CDR2 FYNNEI. Unmatched junction bases numbered 9, after V lost 2 bases and J lost 5 bases. The CDR3 consists of 16 residues.

The CDR3 is CASSPGQGRSNTIYF. The CDR3 bases that were read are TGTGCCAGCTCACCCGGACAGGGGAGGTCAAACACC. This sequence joins TRBV18 and TRBJ1-3, with 9 bases lining up with TRBD1. The CDR3 goes on 3 residues after the read ends, and that part is filled in from the germline J gene. Germline lookup yields CDR1 KGHSH and CDR2 LQKENI. The CDR3 is made up of 15 amino acids. Losses at the gene ends were 3 bases for V and 6 bases for J; bases not matched to a gene: 6.

As concerns this clone: The read comes to an end 3 residues before the CDR3 does, leaving the germline J gene to fill in the end. The chain has TRBV7-3 and TRBJ2-3; 8 bases are a match to TRBD2. CDR1 is SGHTA and CDR2 is FQGTGA in the germline V gene. The CDR3 has 17 residues. V lost 1 base, J lost 7 bases, and 13 bases stayed unmatched. CDR3 region: CASSLRDLAGGQHTQYF. The DNA read from the CDR3 is TGTGCCAGCAGCTTAAGAGATTTGGCGGGGGGCCAACATACG.

Regarding this clone: The CDR3 end is not reached by the read, which stops 3 residues before it; the germline J gene fills it in. The rearrangement links TRBV2 to TRBJ2-1; 10 nucleotides align to TRBD1. V lost 5 bases to trimming and J lost 1 base; unmatched junction nucleotides: 8. The CDR3 runs 17 residues. Germline V lookup: CDR1 SNHLY, CDR2 FYNNEI. The CDR3 region is CASSSGTGDDSYNEQFF. Partial CDR3 DNA: TGTGCCAGCAGTTCCGGGACAGGGGACGATTCCTACAATGAG.

Here the CDR3 reads CASSDGQGETQYF. The CDR3 DNA, read in part, is TGTGCCAGCAGTGACGGACAGGGAGAGACC. The chain joins TRBV2 to TRBJ2-5; TRBD1 matches at 8 bases. The read stops 3 residues short of the end of the CDR3; the missing end is completed from the germline J gene. Trimming removed 3 bases from V and 4 bases from J; junction bases left unmatched: 1. The CDR3 contains 13 residues. Germline-derived CDR1 and CDR2 are SNHLY and FYNNEI.

The CDR3: CASSRQGMNTGELFF. The CDR3 bases that were read are TGTGCCAGCAGTCGACAGGGAATGAACACCGGGGAG. This chain connects TRBV2 to TRBJ2-2, with 7 nucleotides matching TRBD1. The CDR3 is cut off 3 residues early in the read; its end comes from the germline J gene. The germline CDR1 and CDR2 sequences are SNHLY and FYNNEI. The CDR3 is 15 amino acids. J was trimmed by 1 base and V by 5 bases; bases with no gene match: 4.

The covered CDR3 bases are TGTGCCAGCAGTCCGGACAGGCTCGGAGTGAACACTGAA. Amino acids: CASSPDRLGVNTE. Given in full, the CDR3 is CASSPDRLGVNTEAFF. The chain is built from TRBV2 and TRBJ1-1; 7 bases fit TRBD1. The read terminates 3 residues ahead of where the CDR3 ends, so the germline J gene completes it. The CDR3 loop spans 16 amino acids. Trimming at V came to 5 bases and at J to 0 bases, leaving 9 bases not matched to a gene. Germline V gene data show CDR1 as SNHLY and CDR2 as FYNNEI. The full variable domain, its missing parts supplied by reference TRBV2 and TRBJ1-1, is EPEVTQTPSHQVTQMGQEVILRCVPISNHLYFYWYRQILGQKVEFLVSFYNNEISEKSEIFDDQFSVERPDGSNFTLKIRSTKLEDSAMYFCASSPDRLGVNTEAFFGQGTRLTVV.

Points on this clone: Read data end 3 residues before the CDR3 end; the end is taken from the germline J gene. This chain uses TRBV20-1 with TRBJ2-7, with D uncertain. The germline V gene encodes CDR1 DFQATT and CDR2 SNEGSKA (reference sequence). V was clipped by 0 bases and J by 2 bases, with 11 bases between them. This CDR3 is built from 14 residues. CDR3 DNA, as far as it was read: TGCAGTGCTAGAGATCCAAGACAAGCCTACGAG. It codes for CSARDPRQAYE. The entire CDR3 is CSARDPRQAYEQYF.